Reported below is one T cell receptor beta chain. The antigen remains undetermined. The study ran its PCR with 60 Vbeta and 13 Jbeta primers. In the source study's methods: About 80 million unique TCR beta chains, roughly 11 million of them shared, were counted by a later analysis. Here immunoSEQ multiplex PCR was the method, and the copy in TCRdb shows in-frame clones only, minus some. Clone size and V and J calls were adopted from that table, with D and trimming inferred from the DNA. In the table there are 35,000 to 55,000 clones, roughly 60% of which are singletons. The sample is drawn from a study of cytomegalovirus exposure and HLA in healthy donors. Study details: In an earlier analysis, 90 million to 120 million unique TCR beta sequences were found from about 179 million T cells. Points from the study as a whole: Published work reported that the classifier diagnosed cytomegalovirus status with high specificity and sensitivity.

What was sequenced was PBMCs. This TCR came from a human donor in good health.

The CDR3 here is CASSMGQQTYEQYF. CDR3 DNA: TGTGCCAGTAGTATGGGACAACAGACCTACGAGCAGTACTTC. The chain has TRBV19 and TRBJ2-7; D possibly corresponds to TRBD1 (6 bases). Trimming removed 3 bases from V and 2 bases from J, with 11 bases in between. Germline CDR1 LNHDA, CDR2 SQIVND (reference sequence). The CDR3 consists of 14 residues.